This T cell receptor beta chain was sequenced during a study of cytomegalovirus exposure and HLA in healthy donors. The PCR ran on 60 Vbeta and 13 Jbeta primers. TCRdb's table, derived via immunoSEQ multiplex PCR, lists solely in-frame clones and lacks some. This sample has 100,000 to 150,000 clones, with more than 70% found just once. The CDR3 is made up of 12 amino acids. Trimming removed 5 bases from V and 1 base from J, with 8 bases in between. Germline values: CDR1 GTSNPN, CDR2 SVGIG (reference sequence). The sample consisted of PBMCs. The chain couples TRBV30 to TRBJ2-5, with D perhaps TRBD2 (6 bases). This receptor was obtained from a man aged 50 to 60 in good health and CMV-seronegative. The CDR3 bases are TGTGCCTGGGGGGGGTCCCAAGAGACCCAGTACTTC. Translating gives CAWGGSQETQYF.